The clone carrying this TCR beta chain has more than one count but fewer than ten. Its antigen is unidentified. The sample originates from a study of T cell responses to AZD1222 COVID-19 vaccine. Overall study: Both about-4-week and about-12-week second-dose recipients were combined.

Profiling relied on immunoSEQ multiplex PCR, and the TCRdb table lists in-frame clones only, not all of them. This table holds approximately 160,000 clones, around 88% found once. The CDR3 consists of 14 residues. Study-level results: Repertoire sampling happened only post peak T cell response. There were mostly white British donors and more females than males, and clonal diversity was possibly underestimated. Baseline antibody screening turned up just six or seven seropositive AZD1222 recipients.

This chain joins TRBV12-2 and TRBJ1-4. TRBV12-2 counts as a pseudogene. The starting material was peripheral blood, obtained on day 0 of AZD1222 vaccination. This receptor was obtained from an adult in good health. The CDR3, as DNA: TGTGCAAGTCGCTTAGGCCGAGATAATGAAAAACTGTTTTTT. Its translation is CASRLGRDNEKLFF.